This T cell receptor beta chain was identified in a study of untreated major depressive disorder. Study conclusions and caveats: Findings may not generalize because the study sample was small.

Measured with immunoSEQ multiplex PCR; TCRdb has only the in-frame clones, and not every one. Among about 27,000 clones listed, over 80% were seen once. Only a few counts were recorded for this clone. Its target is unknown. Participants with major medical conditions, Axis I/II comorbidities, regular medication or illicit drug use were excluded. Typically roughly 95% of enriched cells were CD4+. Sequenced: CD4+ T cells from PBMCs. The sequence derives from a woman younger than 45 with major depressive disorder.

Here the CDR3 reads CASSQAGQPLNYGYTF. The CDR3 DNA reads TGCGCCAGCAGCCAAGCGGGACAGCCCCTTAACTATGGCTACACCTTC. This chain connects TRBV4-3 to TRBJ1-2, with TRBD1 identical over 7 bases. Trimming took 1 base from V and 1 from J; bases not matched to a gene: 6. Germline V gene lookup returns CDR1 LGHNA and CDR2 YSLEER. The CDR3 length is 16 residues.